Below, one T cell receptor (beta chain) is given with its context. Its specificity is not known. The V and J ends lost 4 bases and 5 bases respectively, with 10 bases between them. The CDR3 contains 13 residues. The data belong to a study of T cell responses to AZD1222 COVID-19 vaccine. Findings and limits, study-wide: Baseline seropositivity occurred in only a handful of AZD1222 recipients. There were mostly white British donors and more females than males, and clonal diversity was possibly underestimated. Nearly half of spike-specific TCRs reportedly target variant regions that are unmutated in the B.1.351 and B.1.1.7 variants.

TCRdb's table, derived via immunoSEQ multiplex PCR, lists solely in-frame clones and lacks some. The sample lists 77,000 or so clones; around 93% were seen once. Specimen: peripheral blood, collected 28 days after the second AZD1222 dose. The chain is built from TRBV12-3 or TRBV12-4 and TRBJ2-3; D is possibly TRBD2 (6 bases). This sequence originates from an adult who received the AZD1222 COVID-19 vaccine. CDR3 sequence reads: CASSSGDGDTQYF. The CDR3, as DNA: TGTGCCAGCAGTTCGGGGGATGGAGATACGCAGTATTTT.